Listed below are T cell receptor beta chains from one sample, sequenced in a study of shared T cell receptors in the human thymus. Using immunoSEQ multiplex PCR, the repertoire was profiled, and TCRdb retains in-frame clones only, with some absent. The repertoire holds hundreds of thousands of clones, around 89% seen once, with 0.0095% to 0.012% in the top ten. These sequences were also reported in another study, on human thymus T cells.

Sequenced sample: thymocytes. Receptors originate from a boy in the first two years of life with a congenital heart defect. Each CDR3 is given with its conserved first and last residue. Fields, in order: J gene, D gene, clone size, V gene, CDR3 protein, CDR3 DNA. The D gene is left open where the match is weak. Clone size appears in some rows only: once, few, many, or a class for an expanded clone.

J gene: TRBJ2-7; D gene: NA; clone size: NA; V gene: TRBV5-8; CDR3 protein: CASSLAGRRESYEQYF; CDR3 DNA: TGTGCCAGCAGCTTGGCAGGGAGGAGGGAGTCCTACGAGCAGTACTTC
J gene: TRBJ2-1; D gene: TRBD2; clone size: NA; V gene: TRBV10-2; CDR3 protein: CATQTSGYNEQFF; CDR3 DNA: TGCGCCACCCAGACTAGCGGGTACAATGAGCAGTTCTTC
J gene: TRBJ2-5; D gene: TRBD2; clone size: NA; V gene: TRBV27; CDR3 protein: CASSMSGKNWEETQYF; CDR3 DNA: TGTGCCAGCAGTATGAGCGGGAAGAACTGGGAAGAGACCCAGTACTTC
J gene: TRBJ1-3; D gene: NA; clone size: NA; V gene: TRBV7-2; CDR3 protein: CASSAGTPSGNTIYF; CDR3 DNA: TGTGCCAGCAGCGCCGGGACTCCCTCTGGAAACACCATATATTTT
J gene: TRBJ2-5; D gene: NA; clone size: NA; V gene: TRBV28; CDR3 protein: CASQGAGEETQYF; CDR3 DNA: TGTGCCAGCCAGGGGGCGGGGGAAGAGACCCAGTACTTC
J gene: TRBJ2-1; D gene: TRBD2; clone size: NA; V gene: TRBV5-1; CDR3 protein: CASSSGLPLNPNEQFF; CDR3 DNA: TGCGCCAGCAGCTCGGGACTACCCTTAAACCCAAATGAGCAGTTCTTC
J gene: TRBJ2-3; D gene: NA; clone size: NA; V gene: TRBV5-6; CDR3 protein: CASSWERTDTQYF; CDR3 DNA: TGTGCCAGCAGCTGGGAGAGGACAGATACGCAGTATTTT
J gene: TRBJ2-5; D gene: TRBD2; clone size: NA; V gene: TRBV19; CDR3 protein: CASSIGRTSGSLETQYF; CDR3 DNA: TGTGCCAGTAGTATAGGCCGGACTAGCGGGAGTCTGGAGACCCAGTACTTC
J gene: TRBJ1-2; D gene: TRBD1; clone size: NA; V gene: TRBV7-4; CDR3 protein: CASSRTGQYGYTF; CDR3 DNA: TGTGCCAGCAGCCGGACAGGGCAATATGGCTACACCTTC
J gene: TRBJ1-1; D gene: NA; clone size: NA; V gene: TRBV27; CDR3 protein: CASRLTENTEAFF; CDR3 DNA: TGTGCCAGCAGACTGACAGAGAACACTGAAGCTTTCTTT
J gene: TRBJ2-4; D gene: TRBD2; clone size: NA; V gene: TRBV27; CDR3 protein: CASRSWTSGRENIQYF; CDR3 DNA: TGTGCCAGCCGTTCCTGGACTAGCGGGAGGGAAAACATTCAGTACTTC
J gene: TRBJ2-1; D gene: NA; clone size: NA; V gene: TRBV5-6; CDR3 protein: CASSLGGFDRSVQFF; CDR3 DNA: TGTGCCAGCAGCTTGGGAGGGTTTGATCGTAGTGTGCAGTTCTTC
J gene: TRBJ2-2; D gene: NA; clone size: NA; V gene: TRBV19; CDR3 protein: CASQSGKTNTGELFF; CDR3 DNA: TGTGCCAGTCAGAGCGGAAAGACGAACACCGGGGAGCTGTTTTTT
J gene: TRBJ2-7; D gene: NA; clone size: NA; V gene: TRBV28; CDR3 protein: CASSPTRDKGYEQYF; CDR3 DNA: TGTGCCAGCTCCCCCACCAGGGACAAGGGTTACGAGCAGTACTTC
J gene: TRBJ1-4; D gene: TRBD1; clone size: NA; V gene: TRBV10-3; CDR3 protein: CAITKLQGPGEKLFF; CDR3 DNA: TGTGCCATCACCAAATTACAGGGGCCTGGGGAAAAACTGTTTTTT
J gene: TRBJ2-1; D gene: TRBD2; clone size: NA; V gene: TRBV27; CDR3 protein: CASSLSSGIQFF; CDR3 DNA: TGTGCCAGCAGTTTATCGAGCGGGATACAGTTCTTC
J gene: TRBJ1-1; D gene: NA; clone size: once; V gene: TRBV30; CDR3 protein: CAWSVAGRGTEAFF; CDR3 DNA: TGTGCCTGGAGTGTAGCCGGCCGGGGCACTGAAGCTTTCTTT
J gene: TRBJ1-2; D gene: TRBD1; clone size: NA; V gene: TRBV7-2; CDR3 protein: CASSLVGQGAYYGYTF; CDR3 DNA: TGTGCCAGCAGCTTAGTAGGGCAGGGGGCGTACTATGGCTACACCTTC
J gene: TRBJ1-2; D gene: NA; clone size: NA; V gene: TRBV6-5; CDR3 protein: CASSPVAPQVDGYTF; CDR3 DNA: TGTGCCAGCAGCCCCGTCGCCCCTCAGGTGGATGGCTACACCTTC
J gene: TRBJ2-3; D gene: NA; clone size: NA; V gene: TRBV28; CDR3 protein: CASSFRASTDTQYF; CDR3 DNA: TGTGCCAGCAGTTTCAGGGCGAGCACAGATACGCAGTATTTT
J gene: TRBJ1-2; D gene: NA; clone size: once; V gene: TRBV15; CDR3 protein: CATSPQGHSHGANYGYTF; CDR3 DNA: TGTGCCACCAGCCCCCAGGGCCACTCCCATGGGGCTAACTATGGCTACACCTTC
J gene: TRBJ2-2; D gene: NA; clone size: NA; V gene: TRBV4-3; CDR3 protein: CASSQDRANTGELFF; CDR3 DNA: TGCGCCAGCAGCCAAGACAGGGCGAACACCGGGGAGCTGTTTTTT
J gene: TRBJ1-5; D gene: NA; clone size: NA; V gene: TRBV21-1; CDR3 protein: CASSKSHLYIPDRVNQPQHF; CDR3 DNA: TGTGCCAGCAGCAAATCGCATTTGTATATCCCGGACAGGGTCAATCAGCCCCAGCATTTT
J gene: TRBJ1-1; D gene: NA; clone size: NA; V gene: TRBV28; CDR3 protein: CASSSTPEGMNTEAFF; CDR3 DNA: TGTGCCAGCAGTTCAACCCCTGAGGGCATGAACACTGAAGCTTTCTTT
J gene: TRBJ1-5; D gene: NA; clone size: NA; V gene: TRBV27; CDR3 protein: CASSTGHGNQPQHF; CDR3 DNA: TGTGCCAGCAGTACAGGGCATGGGAATCAGCCCCAGCATTTT
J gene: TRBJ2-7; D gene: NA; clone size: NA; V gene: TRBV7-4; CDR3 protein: CASSLYRDGYEQYF; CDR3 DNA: TGTGCCAGCAGCTTATACAGGGACGGTTACGAGCAGTACTTC
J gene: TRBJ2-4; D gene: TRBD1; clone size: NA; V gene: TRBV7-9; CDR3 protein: CASRPDRGKDKNIQYF; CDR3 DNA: TGTGCCAGCAGACCCGACAGGGGAAAGGACAAAAACATTCAGTACTTC
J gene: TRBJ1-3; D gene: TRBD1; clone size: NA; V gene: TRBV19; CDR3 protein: CASSTQGASLGSGNTIYF; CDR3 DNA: TGTGCCAGTAGTACTCAGGGGGCCTCGTTGGGTTCTGGAAACACCATATATTTT
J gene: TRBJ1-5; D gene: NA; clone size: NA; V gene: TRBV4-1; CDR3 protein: CASSQPWGGGQPQHF; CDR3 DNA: TGCGCCAGCAGCCAGCCATGGGGGGGAGGACAGCCCCAGCATTTT
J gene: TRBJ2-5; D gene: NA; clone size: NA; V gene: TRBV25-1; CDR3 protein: CASSEYPLRETQYF; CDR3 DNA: TGTGCCAGCAGTGAATACCCTCTGAGGGAGACCCAGTACTTC
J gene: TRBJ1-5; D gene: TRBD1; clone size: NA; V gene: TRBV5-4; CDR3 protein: CASSPDREYQPQHF; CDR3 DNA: TGTGCCAGCAGCCCGGACAGGGAATATCAGCCCCAGCATTTT